This T cell receptor (beta chain) was found in a study of blood T cell repertoires in COVID-19. Study summary: Samples of COVID-19 (acute and convalescent) were obtained from the United States, Italy and Spain. Sources were T cells, B-cell-depleted T cells, or PBMCs; the material itself was cDNA or gDNA.

The CDR3 loop spans 18 amino acids. CDR1 is SGHRS, CDR2 YFSETQ, per germline. V trimming: 0 bases; J trimming: 5 bases; junction bases outside the gene matches: 13. In the source study's methods: The assay estimated nucleated cells by amplifying reference gene primers. Some clones are missing from TCRdb's copy, which holds only in-frame ones; the method was immunoSEQ multiplex PCR. The D gene and trimming were derived from the DNA, and the V and J assignments and clone size from that table. The sample includes fewer than 90,000 clones, about 80% of them seen just once. Sequencing was carried out using peripheral blood. This TCR derives from a human donor in a cohort sampled during active COVID-19. The rearrangement uses TRBV5-1 and TRBJ2-3, with TRBD1 identical over 9 bases. Here the CDR3 reads CASSLGATGGAGKDTQYF. In nucleotides, the CDR3 is TGCGCCAGCAGCTTGGGGGCCACAGGGGGCGCCGGGAAAGATACGCAGTATTTT.